Listed below are T cell receptor beta chains from one sample, sequenced in a study of T cells in Graves' hyperthyroidism and ophthalmopathy. TCRdb independently ran MiXCR on the multiplex PCR reads; one entry per CDR3 protein. The table lists about 560,000 distinct CDR3 sequences, approximately 15% of them singletons, with approximately 20% in the top ten. What was sequenced was blood. Source of these receptors: a woman between 18 and 29 years old with Graves' hyperthyroidism. Both conserved end residues are part of each CDR3. D genes are given only for firm matches. Not all rows give a size; the values are once, few, many and, for expanded clones, a class.

v_gene	abundance	d_gene	j_gene	CDR3aa	CDR3nt
TRBV20-1	few	.	TRBJ2-7	CSARFGNPYEQYF	TGCAGTGCTAGGTTCGGGAACCCCTACGAGCAGTACTTC
TRBV6-1	many	TRBD1	TRBJ1-5	CASSWGTGQPQHF	TGTGCCAGCAGTTGGGGGACAGGCCAACCCCAGCATTTT
TRBV7-9	many	.	TRBJ2-5	CASSSFLDSQETQYF	TGTGCCAGCAGCTCGTTTTTAGACAGCCAAGAGACCCAGTACTTC
TRBV5-1	many	TRBD2	TRBJ2-1	CASSLGSSGSYNEQFF	TGCGCCAGCAGCTTGGGTAGTAGCGGGAGCTACAATGAGCAGTTCTTC
TRBV20-1	many	.	TRBJ2-7	CSARSVAGDASSYEQYF	TGCAGTGCTAGATCGGTCGCCGGGGACGCGAGCTCCTACGAGCAGTACTTC
TRBV20-1	many	.	TRBJ2-5	CSASRQQETQYF	TGCAGTGCTAGCCGACAGCAAGAGACCCAGTACTTC
TRBV9	few	.	TRBJ1-6	CASSGDAQNNSPLHF	TGTGCCAGCAGCGGGGACGCGCAAAATAATTCACCCCTCCACTTT
TRBV20-1	.	TRBD1	TRBJ1-1	CSARDRDRDPLNTEAFF	TGCAGTGCTAGAGATCGGGACAGGGATCCCTTGAACACTGAAGCTTTCTTT
TRBV7-9	few	.	TRBJ2-2	CASSLGSGPGAGELFF	TGTGCCAGCAGCTTAGGGAGCGGGCCAGGCGCCGGGGAGCTGTTTTTT
TRBV30	many	.	TRBJ1-4	CAYQSTGRGEKLFF	TGTGCCTACCAATCGACAGGCCGCGGGGAAAAACTGTTTTTT
TRBV24-1	.	TRBD2	TRBJ2-1	CATSDPLAGEYNEQFF	TGTGCCACCAGTGACCCACTAGCGGGAGAGTACAATGAGCAGTTCTTC
TRBV18	few	TRBD1	TRBJ2-5	CASSPPLTSRGSQETQYF	TGTGCCAGCTCACCACCCCTGACGAGCAGGGGGTCCCAAGAGACCCAGTACTTC